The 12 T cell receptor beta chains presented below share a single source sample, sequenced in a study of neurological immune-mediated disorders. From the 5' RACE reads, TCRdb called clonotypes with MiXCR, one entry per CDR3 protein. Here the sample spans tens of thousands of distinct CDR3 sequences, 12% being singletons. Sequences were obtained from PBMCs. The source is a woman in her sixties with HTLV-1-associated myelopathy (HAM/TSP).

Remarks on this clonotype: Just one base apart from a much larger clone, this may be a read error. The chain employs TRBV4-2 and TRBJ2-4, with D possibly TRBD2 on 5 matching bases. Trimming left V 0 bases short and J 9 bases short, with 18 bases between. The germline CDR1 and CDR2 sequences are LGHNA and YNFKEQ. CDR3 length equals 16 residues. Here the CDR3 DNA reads TGTGCCAGCAGCCAAGACGCCCTTGATGGGAGTGCCATTCAGTACTTC. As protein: CASSQDALDGSAIQYF.

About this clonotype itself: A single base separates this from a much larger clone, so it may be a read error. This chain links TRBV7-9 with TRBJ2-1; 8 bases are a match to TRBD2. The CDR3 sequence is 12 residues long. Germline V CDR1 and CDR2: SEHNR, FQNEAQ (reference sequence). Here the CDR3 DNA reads TGTGTCAGCAGCGAGACGGGGGGGAAGCAGTTCTTC. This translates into CVSSETGGKQFF.

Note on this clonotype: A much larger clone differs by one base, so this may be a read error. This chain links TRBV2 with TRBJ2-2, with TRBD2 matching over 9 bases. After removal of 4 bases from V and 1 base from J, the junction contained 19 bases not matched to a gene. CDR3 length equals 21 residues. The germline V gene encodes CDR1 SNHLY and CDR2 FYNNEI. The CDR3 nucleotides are TGTGCCAGCAGTGCCCAACAGGGAGGTAGGGCTAGCGGGGTGAACACCGGGGAGCTGTTTTTT. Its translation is CASSAQQGGRASGVNTGELFF.

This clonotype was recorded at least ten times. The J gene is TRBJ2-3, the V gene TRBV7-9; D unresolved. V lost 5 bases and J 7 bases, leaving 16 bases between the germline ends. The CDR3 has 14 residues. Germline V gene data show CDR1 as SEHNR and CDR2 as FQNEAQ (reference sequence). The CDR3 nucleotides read TGTGCCAGCAGCGAGGCAGCCCGCGTGAATACGCAGTATTTT. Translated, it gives CASSEAARVNTQYF.

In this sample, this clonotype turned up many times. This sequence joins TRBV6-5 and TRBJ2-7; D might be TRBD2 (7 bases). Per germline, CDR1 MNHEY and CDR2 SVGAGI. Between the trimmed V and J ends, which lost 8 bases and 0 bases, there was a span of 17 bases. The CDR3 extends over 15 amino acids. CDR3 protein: CASGGADRNSYEQYF. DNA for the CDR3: TGTGCCAGCGGGGGGGCGGACAGAAACTCCTACGAGCAGTACTTC.

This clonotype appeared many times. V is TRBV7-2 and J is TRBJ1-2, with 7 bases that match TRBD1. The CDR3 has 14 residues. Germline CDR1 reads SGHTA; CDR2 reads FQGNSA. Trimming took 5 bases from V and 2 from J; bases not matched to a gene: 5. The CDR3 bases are TGTGCCAGCAGCAGCCGGGACAGAAACTATGGCTACACCTTC. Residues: CASSSRDRNYGYTF.

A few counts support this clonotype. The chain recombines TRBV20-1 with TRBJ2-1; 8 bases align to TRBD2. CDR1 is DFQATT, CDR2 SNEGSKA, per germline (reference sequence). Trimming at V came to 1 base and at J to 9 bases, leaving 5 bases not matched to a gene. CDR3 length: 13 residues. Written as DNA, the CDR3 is TGCAGTGCTAGAGTTGCGAGCGGGGGTGAGCAGTTCTTC. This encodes CSARVASGGEQFF.

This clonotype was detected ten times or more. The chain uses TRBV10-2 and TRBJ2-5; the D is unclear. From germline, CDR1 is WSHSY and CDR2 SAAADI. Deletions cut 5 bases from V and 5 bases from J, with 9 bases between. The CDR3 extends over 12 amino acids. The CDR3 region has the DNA TGCGCCAGCAGTATTCGTAAGGAGACCCAGTACTTC. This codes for CASSIRKETQYF.

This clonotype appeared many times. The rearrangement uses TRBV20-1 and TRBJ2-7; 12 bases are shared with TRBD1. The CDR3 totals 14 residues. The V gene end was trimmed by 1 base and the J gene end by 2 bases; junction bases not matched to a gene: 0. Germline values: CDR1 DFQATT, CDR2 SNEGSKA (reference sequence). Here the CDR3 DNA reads TGCAGTGCTAGAGGGGACAGGGGGCCCTACGAGCAGTACTTC. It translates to CSARGDRGPYEQYF.

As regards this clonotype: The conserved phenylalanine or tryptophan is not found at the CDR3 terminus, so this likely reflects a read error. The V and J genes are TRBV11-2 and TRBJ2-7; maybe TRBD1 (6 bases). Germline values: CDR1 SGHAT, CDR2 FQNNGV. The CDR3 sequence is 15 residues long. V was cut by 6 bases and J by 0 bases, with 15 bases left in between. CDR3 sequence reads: CASSQGPTSSYEQYL. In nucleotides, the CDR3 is TGTGCCAGCAGTCAGGGGCCCACGAGCTCCTACGAGCAGTACCTC.

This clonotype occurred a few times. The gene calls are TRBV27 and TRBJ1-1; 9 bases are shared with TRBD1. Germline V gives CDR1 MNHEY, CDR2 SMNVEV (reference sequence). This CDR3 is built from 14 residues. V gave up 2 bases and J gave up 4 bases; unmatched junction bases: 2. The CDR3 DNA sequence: TGTGCCAGCAGTTTAACAGGGGGCGGCACTGAAGCTTTCTTT. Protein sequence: CASSLTGGGTEAFF.

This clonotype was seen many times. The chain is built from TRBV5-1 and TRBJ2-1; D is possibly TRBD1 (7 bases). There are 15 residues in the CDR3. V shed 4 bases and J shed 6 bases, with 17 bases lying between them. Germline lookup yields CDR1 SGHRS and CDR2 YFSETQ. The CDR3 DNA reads TGCGCCAGCAGCCCCGGGACAGTGGGGGGCAATGAGCAGTTCTTC. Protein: CASSPGTVGGNEQFF.